A selection of T cell receptor beta chains follows, all from one sample in a study of CD8 T cells in Susac syndrome. TCRdb analysed the immunoSEQ multiplex PCR reads with MiXCR anew, one entry per CDR3 protein. The data hold 90,000 to 150,000 distinct CDR3 sequences, with around 90% observed a single time. Material: CD4+ T cells from PBMCs. These receptors all come from a human donor in good health. The CDR3 runs from the conserved cysteine through the conserved F or W. Fields, in order: CDR3 length, J gene, clone size, V gene, D gene, CDR3 protein, CDR3 DNA. A D gene is named only where the DNA matches it firmly. A clone size is listed for some rows: how often the clone was seen (once, few, many), or a class if it is expanded.

15	TRBJ2-7	-	TRBV12-3/TRBV12-4	TRBD2	CASSRIAGGTYEQYF	TGTGCCAGCAGCCGGATAGCGGGGGGGACCTACGAGCAGTACTTC
11	TRBJ1-4	-	TRBV29-1	-	CSARLETKLFF	TGCAGCGCCCGACTTGAGACGAAACTGTTTTTT
14	TRBJ2-5	-	TRBV4-3	-	CASSRGASQETQYF	TGCGCCAGCAGTCGGGGAGCGTCCCAAGAGACCCAGTACTTC
21	TRBJ1-1	-	TRBV5-6	TRBD1	CASSSGQGRWSGGIMNTEAFF	TGTGCCAGCAGCTCCGGACAGGGTAGGTGGTCCGGTGGGATCATGAACACTGAAGCTTTCTTT
17	TRBJ2-2	-	TRBV29-1	TRBD1	CSVEDPSTGRGTGELFF	TGCAGCGTTGAAGATCCTTCGACAGGGAGAGGAACCGGGGAGCTGTTTTTT
14	TRBJ1-4	-	TRBV3-1	-	CASSPLEGGEKLFF	TGTGCCAGCAGCCCACTCGAGGGCGGTGAAAAACTGTTTTTT
13	TRBJ2-7	-	TRBV3-1	TRBD2	CASSQGLDTRQYF	TGTGCCAGCAGCCAGGGACTAGATACGAGACAGTACTTC
16	TRBJ2-7	-	TRBV27	TRBD2	CASSLTQGPGGYEQYF	TGTGCCAGCAGTTTAACTCAAGGGCCGGGAGGCTACGAGCAGTACTTC
13	TRBJ2-7	few	TRBV12-3/TRBV12-4	-	CASSLRASYEQYF	TGTGCCAGCAGTTTGAGAGCAAGCTACGAGCAGTACTTC
12	TRBJ2-7	-	TRBV7-2	-	CASSLGLLEQYF	TGTGCCAGCAGCTTAGGACTACTCGAGCAGTACTTC
15	TRBJ1-1	-	TRBV7-9	TRBD1	CASSGLTGVNTEAFF	TGTGCCAGCAGCGGTTTGACAGGGGTGAACACTGAAGCTTTCTTT
14	TRBJ2-7	-	TRBV6-1	-	CASSEQGRPYEQYF	TGTGCCAGCAGTGAACAGGGGAGGCCCTACGAGCAGTACTTC
14	TRBJ2-7	-	TRBV7-9	-	CASSLALKGYEQYF	TGTGCCAGCAGCTTAGCGCTTAAGGGGTACGAGCAGTACTTC
16	TRBJ2-7	-	TRBV29-1	-	CSVYAGTPSPTYEQYF	TGCAGCGTGTACGCCGGGACACCTTCCCCCACCTACGAGCAGTACTTC
16	TRBJ1-5	once	TRBV7-2	-	CASSLEGPGGNQPQHF	TGTGCCAGCAGCTTAGAGGGCCCTGGGGGCAATCAGCCCCAGCATTTT
14	TRBJ1-1	-	TRBV20-1	-	CSARDREAMSEAFF	TGCAGTGCTAGAGACCGGGAGGCAATGAGCGAAGCTTTCTTT
13	TRBJ2-5	-	TRBV7-2	-	CASSLSPQETQYF	TGTGCCAGCAGCTTGAGCCCCCAAGAGACCCAGTACTTC
15	TRBJ2-7	-	TRBV6-2/TRBV6-3	-	CASSLGTVGDREQYF	TGTGCCAGCAGTCTAGGGACTGTTGGGGATCGCGAGCAGTACTTC
15	TRBJ1-1	once	TRBV5-1	TRBD1	CASRVGQGVNTEAFF	TGCGCCAGCAGAGTTGGACAGGGCGTGAACACTGAAGCTTTCTTT
17	TRBJ2-1	-	TRBV7-2	-	CASSLALLNLRGNEQFF	TGTGCCAGCAGCTTAGCCCTGTTGAACCTGCGGGGCAATGAGCAGTTCTTC
13	TRBJ2-7	-	TRBV29-1	-	CSVDMGGAYEQYF	TGCAGCGTTGATATGGGGGGCGCCTACGAGCAGTACTTC
14	TRBJ2-2	-	TRBV5-4	-	CASSSPTNTGELFF	TGTGCCAGCAGCTCGCCGACGAACACCGGGGAGCTGTTTTTT
15	TRBJ1-3	-	TRBV18	-	CASSSRAGSGNTIYF	TGTGCCAGCTCATCCCGAGCAGGCTCTGGAAACACCATATATTTT
17	TRBJ1-3	-	TRBV20-1	TRBD1	CSARDHGTGYSGNTIYF	TGCAGTGCTAGAGATCACGGGACAGGGTACTCTGGAAACACCATATATTTT
13	TRBJ1-5	-	TRBV7-9	TRBD1	CASSFTGDQPQHF	TGTGCCAGCAGCTTCACAGGGGATCAGCCCCAGCATTTT
14	TRBJ2-2	-	TRBV2	-	CASRIERDTGELFF	TGTGCCAGCAGAATTGAACGGGACACCGGGGAGCTGTTTTTT
15	TRBJ2-2	-	TRBV20-1	TRBD2	CSAGPGGRVAGELFF	TGCAGTGCCGGGCCGGGCGGGAGAGTGGCCGGGGAGCTGTTTTTT
13	TRBJ2-1	-	TRBV4-3	-	CASSQGQGVEQFF	TGCGCCAGCAGCCAGGGCCAGGGCGTAGAGCAGTTCTTC
15	TRBJ1-2	-	TRBV4-1	-	CASSQGQRANYGYTF	TGCGCCAGCAGCCAAGGACAAAGGGCTAACTATGGCTACACCTTC
13	TRBJ2-1	-	TRBV14	-	CASSQDPGREQFF	TGTGCCAGCAGCCAAGATCCCGGGCGGGAGCAGTTCTTC
14	TRBJ2-3	-	TRBV7-2	-	CASSLRQPTDTQYF	TGTGCCAGCAGCTTGAGACAGCCCACAGATACGCAGTATTTT
14	TRBJ1-2	-	TRBV7-6	TRBD1	CASSQDRAHYGYTF	TGTGCCAGCAGCCAGGACAGGGCTCACTATGGCTACACCTTC
12	TRBJ2-1	-	TRBV7-9	-	CASSLSYNEQFF	TGTGCCAGCAGCTTATCCTACAATGAGCAGTTCTTC
15	TRBJ2-1	-	TRBV27	-	CASSPLAPRGNEQFF	TGTGCCAGCAGTCCACTAGCGCCCAGGGGGAATGAGCAGTTCTTC
16	TRBJ2-3	-	TRBV4-3	TRBD1	CASSQEGTGGKDTQYF	TGCGCCAGCAGCCAAGAAGGGACAGGGGGCAAGGATACGCAGTATTTT
14	TRBJ2-5	-	TRBV20-1	TRBD2	CSAPWGGGGTSQYF	TGCAGTGCCCCCTGGGGCGGGGGGGGTACATCCCAGTACTTC
14	TRBJ2-3	-	TRBV3-1	-	CASSQELSTDTQYF	TGTGCCAGCAGCCAAGAGCTGAGCACAGATACGCAGTATTTT
15	TRBJ2-1	-	TRBV5-1	-	CASSLSTGASGEQFF	TGCGCCAGCAGCTTATCGACGGGGGCGTCTGGCGAGCAGTTCTTC
14	TRBJ2-1	-	TRBV13	-	CASSPIGAYNEQFF	TGTGCCAGCAGCCCCATAGGGGCGTACAATGAGCAGTTCTTC
14	TRBJ2-3	-	TRBV19	-	CASSIVGGSDTQYF	TGTGCCAGTAGTATAGTCGGAGGGTCAGATACGCAGTATTTT
14	TRBJ1-1	once	TRBV7-3	-	CASSQSGSRTEAFF	TGTGCCAGCAGCCAAAGCGGGTCTCGCACTGAAGCTTTCTTT
14	TRBJ1-2	once	TRBV29-1	TRBD1	CSANPTGGNGGYTF	TGCAGCGCCAACCCGACAGGGGGCAACGGCGGCTACACCTTC
15	TRBJ1-1	-	TRBV6-2/TRBV6-3	-	CASSYEVAPNTEAFF	TGTGCCAGCAGTTACGAGGTAGCCCCGAACACTGAAGCTTTCTTT
16	TRBJ1-1	-	TRBV5-4	TRBD1	CASSFGTGGTKGEAFF	TGTGCCAGCAGCTTCGGGACAGGGGGGACCAAAGGTGAAGCTTTCTTT
10	TRBJ2-1	-	TRBV29-1	-	CSVGNNEQFF	TGCAGCGTTGGGAACAATGAGCAGTTCTTC
14	TRBJ2-1	-	TRBV24-1	TRBD2	CATSDLSGDDEQFF	TGTGCCACCAGTGATCTTAGCGGGGACGATGAGCAGTTCTTC
16	TRBJ2-7	-	TRBV7-9	TRBD2	CASSSPPGGAVYEQYF	TGTGCCAGCAGCTCCCCTCCCGGGGGGGCCGTCTACGAGCAGTACTTC
12	TRBJ2-7	-	TRBV3-1	-	CASSQVVDEQYF	TGTGCCAGCAGCCAAGTAGTCGACGAGCAGTACTTC
15	TRBJ2-1	-	TRBV7-9	-	CASSPWASSYNEQFF	TGTGCCAGCAGCCCATGGGCCAGCTCCTACAATGAGCAGTTCTTC
12	TRBJ1-1	-	TRBV18	-	CASSPRLTEAFF	TGTGCCAGCTCACCACGTTTGACTGAAGCTTTCTTT
15	TRBJ1-5	-	TRBV5-1	-	CASSVSGGDNQPQHF	TGCGCCAGCAGCGTGAGTGGTGGTGACAATCAGCCCCAGCATTTT
16	TRBJ2-2	-	TRBV4-1	TRBD2	CASSLKGLALAGELFF	TGCGCCAGCAGCCTAAAGGGACTAGCTTTGGCCGGGGAGCTGTTTTTT
13	TRBJ2-7	once	TRBV20-1	-	CSASAGLGYEQYF	TGCAGTGCTAGCGCAGGGCTCGGATACGAGCAGTACTTC